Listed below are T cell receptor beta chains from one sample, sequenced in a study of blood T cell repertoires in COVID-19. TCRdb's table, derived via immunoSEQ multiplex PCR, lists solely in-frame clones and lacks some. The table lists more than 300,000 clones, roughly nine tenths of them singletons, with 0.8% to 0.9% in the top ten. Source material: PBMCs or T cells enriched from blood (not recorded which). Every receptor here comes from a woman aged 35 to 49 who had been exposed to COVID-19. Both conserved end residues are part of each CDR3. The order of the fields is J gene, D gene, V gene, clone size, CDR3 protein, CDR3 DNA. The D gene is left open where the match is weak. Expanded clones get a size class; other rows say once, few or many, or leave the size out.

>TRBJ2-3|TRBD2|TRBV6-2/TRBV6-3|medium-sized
CASSYQLAGGPDTQYF
TGTGCCAGCAGTTATCAACTAGCGGGAGGGCCAGATACGCAGTATTTT
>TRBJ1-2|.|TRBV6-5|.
CASSYSPHRNYGYTF
TGTGCCAGCAGTTACTCACCGCACAGAAACTATGGCTACACCTTC
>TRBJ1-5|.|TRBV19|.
CASEQGFSNQPQHF
TGTGCCAGTGAACAGGGTTTTAGCAATCAGCCCCAGCATTTT
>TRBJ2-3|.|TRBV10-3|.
CAIYPRAGTSTDTQYF
TGTGCCATCTACCCTCGTGCGGGGACTAGCACAGATACGCAGTATTTT
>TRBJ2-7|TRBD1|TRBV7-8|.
CASIPGTATYEQYF
TGTGCCAGCATCCCAGGGACAGCCACCTACGAGCAGTACTTC
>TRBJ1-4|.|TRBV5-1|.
CASSLDMSTNEKLFF
TGCGCCAGCAGCTTAGACATGTCAACTAATGAAAAACTGTTTTTT
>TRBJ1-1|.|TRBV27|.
CASYGRSGNTEAFF
TGTGCCAGCTACGGGAGGTCTGGGAACACTGAAGCTTTCTTT
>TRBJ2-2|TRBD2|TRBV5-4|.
CASSTGLAGGRAGELFF
TGTGCCAGCAGTACCGGACTAGCGGGGGGCAGGGCCGGGGAGCTGTTTTTT
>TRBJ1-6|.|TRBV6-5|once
CASSLFGESPLHF
TGTGCCAGCAGTTTGTTCGGGGAATCACCCCTCCACTTT
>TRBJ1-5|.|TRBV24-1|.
CATSDSGGSLPQHF
TGTGCCACCAGTGATTCGGGAGGGTCCCTTCCCCAGCATTTT
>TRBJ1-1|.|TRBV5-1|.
CASRNVRGVRTEAFF
TGCGCCAGCAGAAACGTCAGGGGCGTGAGGACTGAAGCTTTCTTT
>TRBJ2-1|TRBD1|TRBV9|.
CASSGGTGKEQFF
TGTGCCAGCAGCGGAGGGACAGGGAAAGAGCAGTTCTTC
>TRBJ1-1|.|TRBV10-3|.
CAISDNMNTEAFF
TGTGCCATCAGTGATAACATGAACACTGAAGCTTTCTTT
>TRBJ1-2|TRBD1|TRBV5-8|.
CASSFDRDIYGYTF
TGTGCCAGCAGCTTCGACAGGGACATCTATGGCTACACCTTC
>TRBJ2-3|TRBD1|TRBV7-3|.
CASSPSRTGNTDTQYF
TGTGCCAGCAGCCCGAGCCGGACAGGGAACACAGATACGCAGTATTTT
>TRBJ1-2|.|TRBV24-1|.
CATRPPAPEQSSYGYTF
TGTGCCACCCGCCCCCCGGCCCCTGAACAGAGCTCCTATGGCTACACCTTC
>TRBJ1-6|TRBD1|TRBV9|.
CASSMGTAVNNSPLHF
TGTGCCAGCAGCATGGGGACAGCGGTAAATAATTCACCCCTCCACTTT
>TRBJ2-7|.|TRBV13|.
CASSSAQGGRDEQYF
TGTGCCAGCAGCTCAGCCCAGGGGGGCCGTGACGAGCAGTACTTC
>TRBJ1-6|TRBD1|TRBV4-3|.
CASSRDRASSYNSPLHF
TGCGCCAGCAGCCGAGACAGGGCTAGCTCCTATAATTCACCCCTCCACTTT
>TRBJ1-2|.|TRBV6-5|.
CASSNLRENYGYTF
TGTGCCAGCAGTAACCTACGGGAGAACTATGGCTACACCTTC
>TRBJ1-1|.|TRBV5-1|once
CASSLRGEGEAFF
TGCGCCAGCAGCTTGCGGGGGGAAGGTGAAGCTTTCTTT
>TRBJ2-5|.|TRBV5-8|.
CASSTNGGDYETQYF
TGTGCCAGCAGTACCAACGGAGGTGACTACGAGACCCAGTACTTC
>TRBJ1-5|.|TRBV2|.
CASKRQLNQPQHF
TGTGCCAGCAAGCGTCAGCTCAATCAGCCCCAGCATTTT
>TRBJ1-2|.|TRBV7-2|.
CASSFDRNYGYTF
TGTGCCAGCAGCTTCGACAGAAACTATGGCTACACCTTC
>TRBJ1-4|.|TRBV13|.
CASSSLLGTQEKLFF
TGTGCCAGCAGCTCCCTCCTCGGGACACAAGAAAAACTGTTTTTT